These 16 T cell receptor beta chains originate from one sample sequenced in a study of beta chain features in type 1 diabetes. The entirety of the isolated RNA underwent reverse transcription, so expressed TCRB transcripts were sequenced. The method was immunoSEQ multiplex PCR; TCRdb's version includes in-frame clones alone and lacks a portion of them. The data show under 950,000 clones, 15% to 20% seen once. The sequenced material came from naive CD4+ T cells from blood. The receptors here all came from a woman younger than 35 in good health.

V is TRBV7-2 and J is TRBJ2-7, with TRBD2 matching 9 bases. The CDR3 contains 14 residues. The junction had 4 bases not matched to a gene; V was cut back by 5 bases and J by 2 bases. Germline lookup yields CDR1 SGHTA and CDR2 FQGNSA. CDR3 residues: CASSPSGGTYEQYF. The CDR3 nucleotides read TGTGCCAGCAGCCCAAGCGGGGGGACCTACGAGCAGTACTTC.

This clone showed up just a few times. CDR3 region: CASSGGTTDTQYF. DNA for the CDR3: TGTGCCAGCAGTGGGGGGACGACAGATACGCAGTATTTT. The chain joins TRBV6-6 to TRBJ2-3, with a possible D match to TRBD2 (6 bases). Deletions cut 5 bases from V and 3 bases from J, with 9 bases between. CDR3 size: 13 residues. Germline-derived CDR1 and CDR2 are MNHNY and SVGAGI (reference sequence).

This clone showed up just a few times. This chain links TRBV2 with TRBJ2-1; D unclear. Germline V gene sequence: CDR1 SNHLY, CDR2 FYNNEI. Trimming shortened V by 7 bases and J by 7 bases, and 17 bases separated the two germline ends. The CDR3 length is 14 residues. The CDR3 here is CASKWSQAVNEQFF. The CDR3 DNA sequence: TGTGCCAGCAAGTGGAGCCAGGCGGTGAATGAGCAGTTCTTC.

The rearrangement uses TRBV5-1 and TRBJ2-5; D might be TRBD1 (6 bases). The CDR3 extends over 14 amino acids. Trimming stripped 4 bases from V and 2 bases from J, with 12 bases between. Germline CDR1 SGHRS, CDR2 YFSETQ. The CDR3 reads CASSQGTKQETQYF. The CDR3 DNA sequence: TGCGCCAGCAGCCAGGGGACCAAACAAGAGACCCAGTACTTC.

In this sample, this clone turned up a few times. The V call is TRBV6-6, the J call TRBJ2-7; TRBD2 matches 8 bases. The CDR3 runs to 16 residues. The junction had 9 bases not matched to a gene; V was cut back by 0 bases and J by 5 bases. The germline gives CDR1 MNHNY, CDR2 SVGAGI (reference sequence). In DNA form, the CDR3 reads TGTGCCAGCAGTTACTCGGGGAGGTTAGCGGGAAACGAGCAGTACTTC. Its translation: CASSYSGRLAGNEQYF.

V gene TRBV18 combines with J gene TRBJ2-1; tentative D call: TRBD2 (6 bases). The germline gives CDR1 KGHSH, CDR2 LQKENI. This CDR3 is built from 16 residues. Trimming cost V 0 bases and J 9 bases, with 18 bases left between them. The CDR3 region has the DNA TGTGCCAGCTCACCACCTGCGGGGAGCTGGTGGGGTGAGCAGTTCTTC. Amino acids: CASSPPAGSWWGEQFF.

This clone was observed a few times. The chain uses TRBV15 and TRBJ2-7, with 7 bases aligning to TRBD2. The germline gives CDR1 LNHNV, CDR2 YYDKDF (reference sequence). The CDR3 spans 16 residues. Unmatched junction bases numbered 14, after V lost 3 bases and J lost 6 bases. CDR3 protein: CATSSPPTSVKGEQYF. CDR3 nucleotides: TGTGCCACCAGCAGTCCTCCCACTAGCGTTAAGGGCGAGCAGTACTTC. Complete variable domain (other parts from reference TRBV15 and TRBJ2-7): DAMVIQNPRYQVTQFGKPVTLSCSQTLNHNVMYWYQQKSSQAPKLLFHYYDKDFNNEADTPDNFQSRRPNTSFCFLDIRSPGLGDTAMYLCATSSPPTSVKGEQYFGPGTRLTVT.

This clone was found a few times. The CDR3 DNA follows: TGTGCCAGCAGTGGCCCCCGGAAGTCCGTGTTTTTT. Its translation: CASSGPRKSVFF. V gene TRBV25-1 combines with J gene TRBJ1-4; D is undetermined. Germline V lookup: CDR1 MGHDK, CDR2 SYGVNS. The CDR3 has 12 amino acids. V shed 4 bases and J shed 15 bases, with 15 bases lying between them.

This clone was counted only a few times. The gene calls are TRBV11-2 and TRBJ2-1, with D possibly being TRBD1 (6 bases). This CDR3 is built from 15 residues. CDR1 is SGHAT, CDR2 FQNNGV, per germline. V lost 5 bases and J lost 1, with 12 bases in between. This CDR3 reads CASSPSGASYNEQFF. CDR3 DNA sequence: TGTGCCAGCAGCCCTTCAGGGGCATCCTACAATGAGCAGTTCTTC.

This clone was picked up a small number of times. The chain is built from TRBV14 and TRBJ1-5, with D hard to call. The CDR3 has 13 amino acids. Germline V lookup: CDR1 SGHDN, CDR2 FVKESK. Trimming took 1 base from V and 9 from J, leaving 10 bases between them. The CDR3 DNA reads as TGTGCCAGCAGCCAAGGCGTCCGGGGGCCCCAGCATTTT. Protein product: CASSQGVRGPQHF. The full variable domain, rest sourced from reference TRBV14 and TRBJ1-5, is EAGVTQFPSHSVIEKGQTVTLRCDPISGHDNLYWYRRVMGKEIKFLLHFVKESKQDESGMPNNRFLAERTGGTYSTLKVQPAELEDSGVYFCASSQGVRGPQHFGDGTRLSIL.

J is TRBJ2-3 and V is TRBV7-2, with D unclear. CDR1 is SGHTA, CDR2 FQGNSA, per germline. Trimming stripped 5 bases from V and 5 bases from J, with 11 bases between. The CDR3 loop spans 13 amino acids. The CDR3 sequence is CASSLNVLDTQYF. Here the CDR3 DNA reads TGTGCCAGCAGCCTTAATGTCTTAGATACGCAGTATTTT. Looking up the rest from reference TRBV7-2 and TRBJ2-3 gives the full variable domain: GAGVSQSPSNKVTEKGKDVELRCDPISGHTALYWYRQSLGQGLEFLIYFQGNSAPDKSGLPSDRFSAERTGGSVSTLTIQRTQQEDSAVYLCASSLNVLDTQYFGPGTRLTVL.

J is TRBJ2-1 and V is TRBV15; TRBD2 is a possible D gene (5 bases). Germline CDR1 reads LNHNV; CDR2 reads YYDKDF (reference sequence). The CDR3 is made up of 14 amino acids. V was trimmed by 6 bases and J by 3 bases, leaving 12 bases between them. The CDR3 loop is CATSLGGNYNEQFF. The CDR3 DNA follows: TGTGCCACCAGTCTCGGAGGCAACTACAATGAGCAGTTCTTC.

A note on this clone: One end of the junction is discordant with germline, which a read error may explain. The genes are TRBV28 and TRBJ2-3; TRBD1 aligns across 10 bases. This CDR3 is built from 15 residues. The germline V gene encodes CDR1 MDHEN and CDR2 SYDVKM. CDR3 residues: CASSKTGTGAPTIRF. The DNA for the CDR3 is TGTGCCAGCAGTAAAACCGGGACAGGGGCGCCGACTATCCGTTTT.

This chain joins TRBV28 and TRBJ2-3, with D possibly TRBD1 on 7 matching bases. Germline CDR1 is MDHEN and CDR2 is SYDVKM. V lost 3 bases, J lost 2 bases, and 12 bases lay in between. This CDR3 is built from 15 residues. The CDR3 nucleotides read TGTGCCAGCAGTTTGGCGGGACAGCCCACAGATACGCAGTATTTT. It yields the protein CASSLAGQPTDTQYF. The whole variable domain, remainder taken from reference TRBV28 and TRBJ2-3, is DVKVTQSSRYLVKRTGEKVFLECVQDMDHENMFWYRQDPGLGLRLIYFSYDVKMKEKGDIPEGYSVSREKKERFSLILESASTNQTSMYLCASSLAGQPTDTQYFGPGTRLTVL.

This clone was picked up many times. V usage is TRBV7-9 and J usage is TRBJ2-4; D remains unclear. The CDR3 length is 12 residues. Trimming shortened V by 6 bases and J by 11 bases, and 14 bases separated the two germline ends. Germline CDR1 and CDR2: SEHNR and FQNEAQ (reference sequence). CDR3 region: CASSGPNSLQYF. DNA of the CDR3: TGTGCCAGCAGTGGACCGAATTCTCTTCAGTACTTC.

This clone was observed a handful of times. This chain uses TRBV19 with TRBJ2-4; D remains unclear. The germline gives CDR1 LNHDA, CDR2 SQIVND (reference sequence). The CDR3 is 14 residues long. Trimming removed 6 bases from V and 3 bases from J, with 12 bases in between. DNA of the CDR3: TGTGCCAGTAGCCCTCTGGCCCTCAAAAACATTCAGTACTTC. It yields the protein CASSPLALKNIQYF. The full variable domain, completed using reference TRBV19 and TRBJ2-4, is DGGITQSPKYLFRKEGQNVTLSCEQNLNHDAMYWYRQDPGQGLRLIYYSQIVNDFQKGDIAEGYSVSREKKESFPLTVTSAQKNPTAFYLCASSPLALKNIQYFGAGTRLSVL.